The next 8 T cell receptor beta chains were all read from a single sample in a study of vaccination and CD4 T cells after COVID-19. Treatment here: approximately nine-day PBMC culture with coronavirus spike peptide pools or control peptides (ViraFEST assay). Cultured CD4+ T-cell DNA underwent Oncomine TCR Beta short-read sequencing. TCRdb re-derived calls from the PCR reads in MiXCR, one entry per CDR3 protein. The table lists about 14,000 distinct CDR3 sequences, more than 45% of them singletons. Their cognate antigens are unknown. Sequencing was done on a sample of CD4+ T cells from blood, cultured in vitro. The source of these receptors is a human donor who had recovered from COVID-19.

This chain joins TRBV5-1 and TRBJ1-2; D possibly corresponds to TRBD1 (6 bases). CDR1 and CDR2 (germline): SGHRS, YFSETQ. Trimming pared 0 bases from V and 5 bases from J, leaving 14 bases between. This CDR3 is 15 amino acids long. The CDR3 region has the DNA TGCGCCAGCAGCTTGGACAGGGCCCGAGTTTATGGCTACACCTTC. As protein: CASSLDRARVYGYTF.

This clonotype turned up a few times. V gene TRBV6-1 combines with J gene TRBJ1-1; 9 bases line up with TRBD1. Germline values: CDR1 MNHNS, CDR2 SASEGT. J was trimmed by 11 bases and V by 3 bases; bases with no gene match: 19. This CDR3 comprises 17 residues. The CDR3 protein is CASSDPGTGSSFSIAFF. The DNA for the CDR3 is TGTGCCAGCAGTGATCCCGGGACAGGGTCCTCTTTCTCTATTGCTTTCTTT.

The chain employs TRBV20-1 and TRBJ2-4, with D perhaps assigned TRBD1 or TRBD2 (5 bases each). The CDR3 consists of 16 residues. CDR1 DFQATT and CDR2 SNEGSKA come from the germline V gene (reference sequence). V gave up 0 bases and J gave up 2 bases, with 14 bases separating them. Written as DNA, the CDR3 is TGCAGTGCTAGAGATACTAGATGGGGGTCCAAAAACATTCAGTACTTC. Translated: CSARDTRWGSKNIQYF.

CDR3: CASSGTGGNYGYTF. The DNA for the CDR3 is TGTGCCAGCAGCGGGACAGGGGGTAACTATGGCTACACCTTC. J is TRBJ1-2 and V is TRBV5-6; 11 positions agree with TRBD1. J lost 1 base, V lost 4 bases, and 0 bases had no gene match. Per germline, CDR1 SGHDT and CDR2 YYEEEE. This CDR3 spans 14 amino acids.

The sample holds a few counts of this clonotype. The CDR3 nucleotides are TGTGCCAGCAGCTTAGGTGGGGGCCTCGGGGAGACCCAGTACTTC. It translates to CASSLGGGLGETQYF. This chain joins TRBV11-2 and TRBJ2-5; a possible D gene is TRBD1 (6 bases). The CDR3 runs 15 residues. V was shortened by 1 base and J by 5 bases, with 14 bases between the two germline ends. Germline V CDR1 and CDR2: SGHAT, FQNNGV. Filled out from reference TRBV11-2 and TRBJ2-5, the complete variable domain reads EAGVAQSPRYKIIEKRQSVAFWCNPISGHATLYWYQQILGQGPKLLIQFQNNGVVDDSQLPKDRFSAERLKGVDSTLKIQPAKLEDSAVYLCASSLGGGLGETQYFGPGTRLLVL.

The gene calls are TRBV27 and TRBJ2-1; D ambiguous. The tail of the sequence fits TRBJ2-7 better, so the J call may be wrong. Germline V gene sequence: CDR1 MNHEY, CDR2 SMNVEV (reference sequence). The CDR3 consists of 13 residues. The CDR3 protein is CASSIGKSYEQYF. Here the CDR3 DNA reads TGTGCCAGCAGTATAGGGAAATCTTACGAGCAGTACTTC.

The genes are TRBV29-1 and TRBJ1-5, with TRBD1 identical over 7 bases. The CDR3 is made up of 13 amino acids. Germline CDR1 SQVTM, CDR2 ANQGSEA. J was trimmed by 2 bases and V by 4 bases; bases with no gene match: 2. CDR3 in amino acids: CSVGGQGNQPQHF. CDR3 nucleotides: TGCAGCGTTGGCGGACAGGGCAATCAGCCCCAGCATTTT. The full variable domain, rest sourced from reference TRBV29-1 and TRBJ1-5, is SAVISQKPSRDICQRGTSLTIQCQVDSQVTMMFWYRQQPGQSLTLIATANQGSEATYESGFVIDKFPISRPNLTFSTLTVSNMSPEDSSIYLCSVGGQGNQPQHFGDGTRLSIL.

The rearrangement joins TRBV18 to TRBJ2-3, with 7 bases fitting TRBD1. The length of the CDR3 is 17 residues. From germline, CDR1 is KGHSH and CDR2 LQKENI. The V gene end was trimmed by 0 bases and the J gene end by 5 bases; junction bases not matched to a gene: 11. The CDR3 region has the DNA TGTGCCAGCTCACCACCTCAGAGGGGGCTCGGCGGAGATACGCAGTATTTT. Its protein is CASSPPQRGLGGDTQYF.